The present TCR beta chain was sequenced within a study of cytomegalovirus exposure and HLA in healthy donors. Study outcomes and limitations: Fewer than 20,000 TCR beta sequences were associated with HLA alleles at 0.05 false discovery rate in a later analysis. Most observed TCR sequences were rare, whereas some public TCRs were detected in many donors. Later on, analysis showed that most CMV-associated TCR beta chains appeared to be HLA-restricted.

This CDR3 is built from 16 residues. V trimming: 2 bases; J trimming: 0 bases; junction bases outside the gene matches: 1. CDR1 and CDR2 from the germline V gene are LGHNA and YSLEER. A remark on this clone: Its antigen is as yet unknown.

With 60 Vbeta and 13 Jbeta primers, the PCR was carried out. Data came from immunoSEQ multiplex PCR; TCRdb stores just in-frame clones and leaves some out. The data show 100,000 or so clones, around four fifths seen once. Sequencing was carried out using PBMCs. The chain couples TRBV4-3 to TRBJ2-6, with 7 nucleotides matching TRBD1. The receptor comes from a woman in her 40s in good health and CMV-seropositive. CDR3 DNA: TGCGCCAGCAGCCAAAGACAGGGCTCTGGGGCCAACGTCCTGACTTTC. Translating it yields CASSQRQGSGANVLTF.